A selection of T cell receptor beta chains follows, all from one sample in a study of blood T cell repertoires in COVID-19. Only in-frame clones appear in the TCRdb table, and some are missing; sequencing was by immunoSEQ multiplex PCR. This sample has about 200,000 clones, with roughly 84% found just once. Specimen: peripheral blood. The receptor source for this set is a man in his fifties with active or convalescent COVID-19. Each CDR3 is given with its conserved first and last residue.

V gene	J gene	CDR3 protein
TRBV19	TRBJ2-1	CASSTGLAGGWDNEQFF
TRBV4-1	TRBJ2-2	CASSHSQTVLTWTGELFF
TRBV11-3	TRBJ2-1	CASSYPRRTTKSYNEQFF
TRBV18	TRBJ1-1	CASSPTGTGASEAFF
TRBV10-3	TRBJ1-1	CAISSGVDTEAFF
TRBV12-3/TRBV12-4	TRBJ1-5	CASSPGEGQPQHF
TRBV4-1	TRBJ1-2	CASSLSQGGTNYGYTF
TRBV9	TRBJ1-1	CASSPTDEAFF
TRBV15	TRBJ1-1	CATSRGAWVNTEAFF
TRBV19	TRBJ1-1	CASSIAAGFAEAFF
TRBV2	TRBJ1-4	CASSGTGGYEKLFF
TRBV19	TRBJ1-6	CASSLSLVGQGSSPLHF
TRBV20-1	TRBJ1-4	CSASFPTTNEKLFF
TRBV18	TRBJ1-1	CAIRTTGEDEAFF
TRBV7-2	TRBJ2-2	CASSLFGATNTGELFF
TRBV5-1	TRBJ1-3	CASSSQGATGNTIYF
TRBV7-3	TRBJ1-1	CASSWTIGTEAFF
TRBV19	TRBJ1-1	CASSSTGSAFF
TRBV7-9	TRBJ1-2	CASSRGTGGFVYGYTF
TRBV7-3	TRBJ2-2	CASSPRGGPGELFF
TRBV6-4	TRBJ2-3	CASRVTLSGLAGGGPDTQYF
TRBV5-1	TRBJ2-5	CASSLGLGVQETQYF
TRBV3-1/TRBV3-2	TRBJ1-5	CASSRDRGAPQHF
TRBV11-3	TRBJ1-2	CANSFAGGTGYTF
TRBV4-1	TRBJ1-3	CASSTPHRSSGNTIYF
TRBV27	TRBJ2-1	CASSLLGSGGTNEQFF
TRBV10-3	TRBJ1-1	CAISDPKQGNTEAFF
TRBV11-2	TRBJ2-5	CASSLRGEETQYF
TRBV9	TRBJ2-4	CASSVGVGSGRDIQYF
TRBV13	TRBJ2-7	CASSSGLADSYEQYF
TRBV6-5	TRBJ2-7	CASRGQSSYEQYF
TRBV10-2	TRBJ2-3	CASAFVGGSTDTQYF
TRBV2	TRBJ1-1	CASTFLGTQNTEAFF
TRBV4-3	TRBJ1-2	CASSQDRFNYGYTF
TRBV5-6	TRBJ1-5	CASSLGGGPSNQPQHF
TRBV19	TRBJ1-2	CASSVTGGDYGYTF
TRBV6-6	TRBJ1-2	CATRVAGPPRHGYTF
TRBV19	TRBJ2-2	CASSTSGSGAGELFF
TRBV24-1	TRBJ2-3	CATSDFRRTGTDTQYF
TRBV5-1	TRBJ2-7	CASSLGGTGSYEQYF
TRBV12-3/TRBV12-4	TRBJ1-5	CASSPDFNQPQHF
TRBV27	TRBJ2-7	CASSLSGGQWGSYEQYF
TRBV7-9	TRBJ1-2	CASSLVEVNYGYTF